The T cell receptor (beta chain) described here comes from a study of cytomegalovirus exposure and HLA in healthy donors. The germline CDR1 and CDR2 sequences are SGDLS and YYNGEE. This CDR3 comprises 14 residues. V was clipped by 4 bases and J by 7 bases, with 12 bases between them. Remarks on this clone: Its antigen is undetermined.

PCR primers comprised 60 Vbeta and 13 Jbeta primers. TCRdb's copy holds only in-frame clones and misses some; the assay was immunoSEQ multiplex PCR. The sample table includes about 140,000 clones. Study results and caveats: In vitro assays verified that three CMV-associated chains recognized CMV antigens specifically.

What was sequenced was PBMCs. The receptor was derived from a man aged 40-55 years in good health and CMV-seronegative. The chain links TRBV9 to TRBJ1-6, with D maybe TRBD1 (5 bases). This chain's CDR3 is CASSSLRGNSPLHF. The CDR3 DNA is TGTGCCAGCAGCTCACTTCGGGGGAATTCACCCCTCCACTTT. The variable domain in full, completed from reference TRBV9 and TRBJ1-6, reads DSGVTQTPKHLITATGQRVTLRCSPRSGDLSVYWYQQSLDQGLQFLIQYYNGEERAKGNILERFSAQQFPDLHSELNLSSLELGDSALYFCASSSLRGNSPLHFGNGTRLTVT.